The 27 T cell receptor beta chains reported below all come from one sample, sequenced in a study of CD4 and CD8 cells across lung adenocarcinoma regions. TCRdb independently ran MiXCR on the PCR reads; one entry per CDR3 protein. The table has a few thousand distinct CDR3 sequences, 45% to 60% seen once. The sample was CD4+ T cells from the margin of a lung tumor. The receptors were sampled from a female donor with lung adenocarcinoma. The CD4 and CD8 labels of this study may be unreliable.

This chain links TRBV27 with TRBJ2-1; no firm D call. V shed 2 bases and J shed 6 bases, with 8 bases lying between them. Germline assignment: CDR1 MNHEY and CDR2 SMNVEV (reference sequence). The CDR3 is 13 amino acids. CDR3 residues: CASSLIVSNEQFF. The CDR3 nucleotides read TGTGCCAGCAGTTTAATTGTATCCAATGAGCAGTTCTTC.

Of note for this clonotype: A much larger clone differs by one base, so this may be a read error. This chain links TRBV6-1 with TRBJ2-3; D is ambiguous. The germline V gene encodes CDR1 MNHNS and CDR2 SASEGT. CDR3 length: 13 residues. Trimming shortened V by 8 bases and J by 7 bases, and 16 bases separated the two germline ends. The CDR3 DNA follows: TGTGCCAGCGGAAATCTAGAAACACATACGCAGTATTTT. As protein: CASGNLETHTQYF.

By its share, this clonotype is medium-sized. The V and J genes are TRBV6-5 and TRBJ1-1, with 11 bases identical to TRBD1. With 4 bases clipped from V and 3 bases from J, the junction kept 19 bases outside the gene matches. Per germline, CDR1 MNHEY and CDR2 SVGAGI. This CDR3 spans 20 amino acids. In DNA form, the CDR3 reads TGTGCCAGCAGTTTCTCACTGGACCGGGACAGGGGGGCCTGGGACACTGAAGCTTTCTTT. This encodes CASSFSLDRDRGAWDTEAFF.

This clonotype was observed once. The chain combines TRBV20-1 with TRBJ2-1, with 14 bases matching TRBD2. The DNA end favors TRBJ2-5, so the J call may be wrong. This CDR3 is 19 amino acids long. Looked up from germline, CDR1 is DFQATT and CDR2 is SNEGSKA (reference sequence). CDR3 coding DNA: TGCAGTGCTAGACATATAACCGGGACTAGCGGGAGAGGGGAAGAGACCCAGTACTTC. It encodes CSARHITGTSGRGEETQYF.

CDR3 in amino acids: CASSKTGGLSYNEQFF. The CDR3 DNA sequence: TGTGCCAGCAGTAAAACAGGGGGTCTCTCCTACAATGAGCAGTTCTTC. The genes are TRBV6-1 and TRBJ2-5; 8 bases align to TRBD1. The end of the DNA is better explained by TRBJ2-1, so the J call may be wrong. Germline-derived CDR1 and CDR2 are MNHNS and SASEGT. The CDR3 is 16 amino acids.

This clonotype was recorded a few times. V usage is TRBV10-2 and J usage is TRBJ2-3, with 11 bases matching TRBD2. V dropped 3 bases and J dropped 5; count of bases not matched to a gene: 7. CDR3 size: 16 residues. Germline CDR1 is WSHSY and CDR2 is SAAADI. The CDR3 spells CASSEHGLAGGDTQYF. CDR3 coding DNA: TGCGCCAGCAGTGAACACGGACTAGCGGGCGGAGATACGCAGTATTTT.

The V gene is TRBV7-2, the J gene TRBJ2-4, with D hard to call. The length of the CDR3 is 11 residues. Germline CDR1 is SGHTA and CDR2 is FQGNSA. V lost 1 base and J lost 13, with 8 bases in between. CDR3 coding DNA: TGTGCCAGCAGCTTAGAAGCGTCCCAGTACTTC. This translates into CASSLEASQYF.

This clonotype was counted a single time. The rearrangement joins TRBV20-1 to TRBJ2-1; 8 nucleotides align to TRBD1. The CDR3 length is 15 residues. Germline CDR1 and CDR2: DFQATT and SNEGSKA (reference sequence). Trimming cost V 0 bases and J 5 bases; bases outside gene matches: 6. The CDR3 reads CSARDGGQANNEQFF. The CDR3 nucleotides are TGCAGTGCTAGAGATGGGGGACAGGCAAACAATGAGCAGTTCTTC.

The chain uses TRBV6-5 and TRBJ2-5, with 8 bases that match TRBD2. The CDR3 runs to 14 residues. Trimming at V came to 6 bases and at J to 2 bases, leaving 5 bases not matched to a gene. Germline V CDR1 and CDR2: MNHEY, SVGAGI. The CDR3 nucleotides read TGTGCCAGCAGGTACCAGCGGGGGCAAGAGACCCAGTACTTC. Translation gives CASRYQRGQETQYF.

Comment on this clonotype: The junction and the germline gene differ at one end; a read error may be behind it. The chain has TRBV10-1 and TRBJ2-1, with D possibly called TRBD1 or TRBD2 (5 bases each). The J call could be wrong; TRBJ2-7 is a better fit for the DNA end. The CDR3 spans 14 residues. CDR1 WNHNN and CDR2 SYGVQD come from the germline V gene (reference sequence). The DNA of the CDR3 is TGCGCCGGCAGCCGGGACGCCTCGGGGAATGCGCAGTACTTC. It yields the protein CAGSRDASGNAQYF.

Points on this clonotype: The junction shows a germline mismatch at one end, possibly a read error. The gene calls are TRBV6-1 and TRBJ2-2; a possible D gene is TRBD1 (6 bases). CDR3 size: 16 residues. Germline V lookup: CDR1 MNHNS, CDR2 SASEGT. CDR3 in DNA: TGTGCCAGCAGTGAGGGGCAGAGTGTGAGCACAGGGAAGCTGTATTTT. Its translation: CASSEGQSVSTGKLYF.

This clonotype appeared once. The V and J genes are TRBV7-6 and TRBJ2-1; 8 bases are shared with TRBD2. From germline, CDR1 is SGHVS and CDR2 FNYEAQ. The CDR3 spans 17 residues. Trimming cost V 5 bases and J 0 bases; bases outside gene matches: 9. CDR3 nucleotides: TGTGCCAGCAGCGCCTGGGCGGGAGGCAGCTCCTACAATGAGCAGTTCTTC. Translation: CASSAWAGGSSYNEQFF.

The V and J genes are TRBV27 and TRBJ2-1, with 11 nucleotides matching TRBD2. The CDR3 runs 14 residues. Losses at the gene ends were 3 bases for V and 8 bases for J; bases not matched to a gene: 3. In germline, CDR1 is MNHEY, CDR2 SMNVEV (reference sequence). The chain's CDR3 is CASSFASGRYEQFF. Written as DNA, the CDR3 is TGTGCCAGCAGTTTTGCTAGCGGGAGGTATGAGCAGTTCTTC.

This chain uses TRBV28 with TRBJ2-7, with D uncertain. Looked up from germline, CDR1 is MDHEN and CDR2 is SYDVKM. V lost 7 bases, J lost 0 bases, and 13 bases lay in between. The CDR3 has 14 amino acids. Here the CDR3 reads CASTPRPYSYEQYF. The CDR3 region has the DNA TGTGCCAGCACTCCCAGGCCTTACTCCTACGAGCAGTACTTC. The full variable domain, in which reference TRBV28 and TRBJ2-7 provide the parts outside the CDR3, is DVKVTQSSRYLVKRTGEKVFLECVQDMDHENMFWYRQDPGLGLRLIYFSYDVKMKEKGDIPEGYSVSREKKERFSLILESASTNQTSMYLCASTPRPYSYEQYFGPGTRLTVT.

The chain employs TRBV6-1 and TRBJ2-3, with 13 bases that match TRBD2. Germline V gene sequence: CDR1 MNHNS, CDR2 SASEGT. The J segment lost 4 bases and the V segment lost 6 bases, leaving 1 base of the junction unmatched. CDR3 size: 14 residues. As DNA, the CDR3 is TGTGCCAGCAGACTAGCGGGAGGGCCAGATACGCAGTATTTT. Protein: CASRLAGGPDTQYF.

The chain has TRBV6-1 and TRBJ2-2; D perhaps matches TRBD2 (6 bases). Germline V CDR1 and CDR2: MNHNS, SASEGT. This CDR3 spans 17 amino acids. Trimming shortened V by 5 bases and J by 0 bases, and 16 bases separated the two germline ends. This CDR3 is CASSPGLAVTNTGELFF. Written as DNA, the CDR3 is TGTGCCAGCAGTCCCGGGTTAGCGGTCACGAACACCGGGGAGCTGTTTTTT.

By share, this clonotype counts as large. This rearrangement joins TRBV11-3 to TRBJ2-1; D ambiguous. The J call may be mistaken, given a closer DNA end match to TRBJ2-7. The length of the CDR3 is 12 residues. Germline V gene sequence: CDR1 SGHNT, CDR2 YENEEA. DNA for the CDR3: TGTGCCAGCAGCTTTACGCGTTACGAGCAGTACTTC. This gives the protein CASSFTRYEQYF.

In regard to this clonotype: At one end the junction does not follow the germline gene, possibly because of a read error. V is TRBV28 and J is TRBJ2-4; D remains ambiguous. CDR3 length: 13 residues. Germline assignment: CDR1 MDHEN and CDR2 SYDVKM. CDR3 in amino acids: CARGLGAKDIQYF. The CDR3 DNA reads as TGTGCCAGGGGTTTGGGTGCCAAAGACATTCAGTATTTC.

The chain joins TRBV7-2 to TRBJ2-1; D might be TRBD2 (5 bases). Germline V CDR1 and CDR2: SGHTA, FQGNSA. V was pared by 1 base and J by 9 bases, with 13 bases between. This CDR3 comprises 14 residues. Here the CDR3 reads CASSLDLRVFEQFF. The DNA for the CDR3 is TGTGCCAGCAGCTTAGACCTGCGGGTCTTTGAGCAGTTCTTC.

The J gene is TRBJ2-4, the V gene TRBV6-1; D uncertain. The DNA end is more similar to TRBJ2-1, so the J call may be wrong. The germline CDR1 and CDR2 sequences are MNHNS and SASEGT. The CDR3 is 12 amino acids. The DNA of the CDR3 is TGTGCCAGCCATTCTTGGGCTGATGCGCAGTTCTTC. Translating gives CASHSWADAQFF.

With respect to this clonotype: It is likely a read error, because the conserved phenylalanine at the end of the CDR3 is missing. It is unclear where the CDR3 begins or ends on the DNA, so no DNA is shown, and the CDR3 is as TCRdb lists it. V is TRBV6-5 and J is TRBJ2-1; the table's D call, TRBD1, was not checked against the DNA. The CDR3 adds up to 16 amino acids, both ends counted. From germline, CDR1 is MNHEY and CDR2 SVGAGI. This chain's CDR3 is CASSYSTALQDHLPSL.

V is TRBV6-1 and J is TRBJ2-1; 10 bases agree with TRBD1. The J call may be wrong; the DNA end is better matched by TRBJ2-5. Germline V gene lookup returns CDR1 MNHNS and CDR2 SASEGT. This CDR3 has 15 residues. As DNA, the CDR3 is TGTGCCAGCAGTGGTGGGACAGGGGTCGAAGAGACCCAGTACTTC. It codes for CASSGGTGVEETQYF.

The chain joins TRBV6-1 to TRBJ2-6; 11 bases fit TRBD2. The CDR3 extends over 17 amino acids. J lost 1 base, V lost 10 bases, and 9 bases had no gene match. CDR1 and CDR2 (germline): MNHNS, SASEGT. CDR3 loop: CATLGSGRASGANVLTF. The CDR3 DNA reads TGTGCCACCCTAGGTAGCGGGAGGGCTTCTGGGGCCAACGTCCTGACTTTC.

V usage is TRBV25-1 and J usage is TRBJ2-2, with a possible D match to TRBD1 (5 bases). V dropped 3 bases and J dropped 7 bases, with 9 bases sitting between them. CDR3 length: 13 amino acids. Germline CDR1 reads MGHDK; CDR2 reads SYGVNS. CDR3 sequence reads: CASSDREIGELFF. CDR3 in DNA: TGTGCCAGCAGTGACAGGGAAATCGGGGAGCTGTTTTTT. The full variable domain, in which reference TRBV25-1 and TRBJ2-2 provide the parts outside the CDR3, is EADIYQTPRYLVIGTGKKITLECSQTMGHDKMYWYQQDPGMELHLIHYSYGVNSTEKGDLSSESTVSRIRTEHFPLTLESARPSHTSQYLCASSDREIGELFFGEGSRLTVL.

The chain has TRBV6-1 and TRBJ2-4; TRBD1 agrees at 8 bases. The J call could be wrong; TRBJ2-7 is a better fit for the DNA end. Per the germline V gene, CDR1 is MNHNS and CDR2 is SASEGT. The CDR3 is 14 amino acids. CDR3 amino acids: CASSGGQEYYEQYF. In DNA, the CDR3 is TGTGCCAGCAGTGGGGGACAGGAATACTACGAGCAGTACTTC.

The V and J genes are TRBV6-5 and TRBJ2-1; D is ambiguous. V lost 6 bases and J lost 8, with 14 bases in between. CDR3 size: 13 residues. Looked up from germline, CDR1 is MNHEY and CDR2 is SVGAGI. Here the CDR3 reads CASRYPVTYEQFF. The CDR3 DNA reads TGTGCCAGCAGGTACCCAGTTACCTATGAGCAGTTCTTC.

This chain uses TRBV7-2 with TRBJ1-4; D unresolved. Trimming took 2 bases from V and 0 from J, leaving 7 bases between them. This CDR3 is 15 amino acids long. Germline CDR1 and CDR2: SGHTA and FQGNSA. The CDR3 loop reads CASSLSQATNEKLFF. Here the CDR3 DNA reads TGTGCCAGCAGCTTATCCCAGGCAACTAATGAAAAACTGTTTTTT.